The entry below gives a single T cell receptor beta chain sequence along with its context. Its antigen remains unknown. The sample is drawn from a study of CD8+CD57+ T cells in acquired aplastic anemia. Study-level information: The average for DNA from sorted CD4+ and CD8+ cells was 3.2 ug.

Profiling that covered TCR beta VDJ and CDR3 relied on genomic DNA as its template. TCRdb re-derived calls from the reads in MiXCR, one entry per CDR3 protein. The sample has about 400,000 distinct CDR3 sequences, about two thirds seen once. Study-level findings and limits: Patients and controls had in common approximately 30 CD8+ CDR3 sequences.

The sequenced sample consisted of sorted CD4+, CD8+, or CD8+CD57+ T cells (not recorded which) from PBMCs. The sequence was collected from a human donor in good health, serving as a control.

In nucleotides, the CDR3 is TGTGCCAGCAGTATCTTAGGACAGTCGCGGCAGTACTTC. Encoded protein: CASSILGQSRQYF. The chain employs TRBV2 and TRBJ2-7, with a weak D call TRBD1 (6 bases). Germline V gene lookup returns CDR1 SNHLY and CDR2 FYNNEI. The V gene lost 5 bases and the J gene lost 9 bases, with 17 bases spanning the gap. CDR3 length: 13 amino acids.